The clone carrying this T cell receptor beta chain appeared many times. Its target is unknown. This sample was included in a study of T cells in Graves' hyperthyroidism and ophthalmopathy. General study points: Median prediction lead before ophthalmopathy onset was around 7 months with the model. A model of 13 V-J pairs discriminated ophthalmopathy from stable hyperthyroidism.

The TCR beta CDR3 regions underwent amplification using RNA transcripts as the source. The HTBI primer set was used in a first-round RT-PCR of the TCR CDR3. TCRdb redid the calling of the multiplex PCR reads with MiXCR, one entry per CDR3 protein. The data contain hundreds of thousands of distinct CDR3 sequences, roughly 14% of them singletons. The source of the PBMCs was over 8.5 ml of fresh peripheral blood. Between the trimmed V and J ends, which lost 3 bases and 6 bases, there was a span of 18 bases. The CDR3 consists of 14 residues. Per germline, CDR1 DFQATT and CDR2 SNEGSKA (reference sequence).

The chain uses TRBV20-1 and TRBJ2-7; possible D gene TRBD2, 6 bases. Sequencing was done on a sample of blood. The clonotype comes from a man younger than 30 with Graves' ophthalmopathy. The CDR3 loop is CSASRWGEGREQYF. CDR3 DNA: TGCAGTGCTAGTCGATGGGGGGAAGGACGCGAGCAGTACTTC.